This T cell receptor beta chain was found in a study of blood T cell repertoires in COVID-19 (dated by TCRdb to about 2020). Study-level background: The collaborator samples originated in the United States, Italy and Spain and spanned the acute and convalescent phases of COVID-19. The material from the prospective study consisted of cDNA or gDNA derived from T cells, B-cell-depleted T cells, or PBMCs. Subjects who had been exposed to COVID-19, were actively infected with it, or had recovered from it provided the deeply sampled blood TCRbeta repertoires that made up the dataset. The repertoires were released in a freely available public database meant as a resource for research on the immune response to SARS-CoV-2. Samples came from the ongoing ImmuneRACE study (first 160 participants) plus 1,254 subjects from 6 global collaborators. The sample metadata nearly always contained a de-identified subject ID, COVID-19 status, age in years and sex. Where available, HLA class I and class II types were taken from metadata supplied by the sample provider and were not determined by assay-based typing.

Concerning this clone itself: Which antigen it targets is not known. Qualities for individual bases were not recorded, and no much larger clone is one base off.

TCRbeta CDR3 regions were amplified from genomic DNA using the immunoSEQ Assay, a bias-controlled multiplex PCR. Concerning the study's data processing: The number of nucleated cells in each sample was estimated by amplification of reference gene primers within the assay. To quantify the absolute abundance of each unique TCRbeta CDR3 rearrangement, sequence reads were collapsed and filtered. For each sample, productive Simpson clonality was calculated by taking the square root of Simpson's diversity index across productive rearrangements. In its TCRdb copy, this immuneACCESS table keeps in-frame sequences only and misses some clones. Where compared with another copy, unresolved V genes explain less than half of these, and the others have no known cause. For V, J and clone size, that table is used; D and trimming come from the DNA. Present in this sample are some 150,000 clones, roughly 84% of which were seen just once. Around a tenth of the sample lies in the top ten.

The germline V gene sets CDR1 to MNHEY and CDR2 to SVGAGI. The cysteine opens and the phenylalanine closes a CDR3 of 15 amino acids. The retained sequence is limited to the CDR3, 45 bases, with the frame set at the first base. V is clipped by 7 bases and J by 0 bases, and the sequence between their germline boundaries is 12 bases long. What the research found in general, with its limitations: How much clinical and demographic metadata was included differed by source and by participant, and the metadata was provided uncurated.

Collaborating institutions collected whole blood in K2EDTA tubes following their own protocols. For TCRbeta analysis, collaborator samples were shipped as frozen whole blood, as isolated PBMCs, or as DNA extracted from either sample type. This receptor was identified in a woman in her forties or fifties with acute or convalescent COVID-19. The chain links TRBV6-5 with TRBJ2-2, with a tentative D gene TRBD2 over 5 matching bases. The sequencing sample was made of peripheral blood. The DNA reads TGTGCCAGCACCCCTAGCATAACGAACACCGGGGAGCTGTTTTTT. This encodes CASTPSITNTGELFF.